What follows describes a single T cell receptor beta chain. With a J-beta primer mix and a sample-barcoded 5' primer, a second PCR ran about 7 to 12 cycles. One entry per CDR3 protein results from TCRdb running MiXCR on the 5' RACE reads. The sample includes about 1.8 million distinct CDR3 sequences, 49% of them seen just once. This entry belongs to a study of blood T cells in healthy people across ages. Germline V gene data show CDR1 as LGHNA and CDR2 as YNFKEQ. The ends lost 0 bases at V and 1 base at J; junction bases unmatched: 9. The CDR3 length is 18 residues. The receptor was isolated from a woman aged 40 to 50 in good health. This rearrangement joins TRBV4-2 to TRBJ1-1, with 9 bases matching TRBD1. The specimen was blood. For the CDR3, the DNA is TGTGCCAGCAGCCAAGAGCCACAGGGGGCTTACGGGAACACTGAAGCTTTCTTT. This gives the protein CASSQEPQGAYGNTEAFF.